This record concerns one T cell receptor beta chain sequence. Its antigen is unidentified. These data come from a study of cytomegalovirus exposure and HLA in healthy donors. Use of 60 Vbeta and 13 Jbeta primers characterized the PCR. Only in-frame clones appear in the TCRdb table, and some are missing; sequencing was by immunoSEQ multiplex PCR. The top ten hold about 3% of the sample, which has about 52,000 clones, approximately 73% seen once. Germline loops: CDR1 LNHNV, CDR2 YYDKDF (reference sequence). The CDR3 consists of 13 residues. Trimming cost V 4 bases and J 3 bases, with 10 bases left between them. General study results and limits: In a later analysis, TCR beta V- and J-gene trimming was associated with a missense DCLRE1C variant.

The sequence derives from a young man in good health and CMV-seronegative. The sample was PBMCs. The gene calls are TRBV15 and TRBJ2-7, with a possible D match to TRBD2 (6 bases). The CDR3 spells CATSTVAVYEQYF. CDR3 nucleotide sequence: TGTGCCACCAGCACGGTAGCGGTCTACGAGCAGTACTTC.